This is a list of T cell receptor beta chains from one sample in a study of blood T cell repertoires in COVID-19. The method was immunoSEQ multiplex PCR; TCRdb's version includes in-frame clones alone and lacks a portion of them. Among 60,000 to 70,000 clones listed, approximately 83% were seen once. The sample consisted of peripheral blood. The receptors were sampled from a woman aged 55-75 years with acute or convalescent COVID-19. The CDR3 runs from the conserved cysteine through the conserved F or W. D genes are given only for firm matches. Size is omitted from some rows. Given values are once, few, many or a class for expanded clones.

D gene	V gene	clone size	J gene	CDR3 DNA	CDR3 protein
TRBD1	TRBV27	.	TRBJ1-1	TGTGCCAGCAGCTTACAGGGGTACACTGAAGCTTTCTTT	CASSLQGYTEAFF
TRBD1	TRBV11-2	.	TRBJ1-2	TGTGCCAGCAGCCCGACAGGGTTGGGTCTCTATGGCTACACCTTC	CASSPTGLGLYGYTF
.	TRBV15	.	TRBJ1-5	TGTGCCACCAGCAGAGATCCATTACAGGGACAGCCCCAGCATTTT	CATSRDPLQGQPQHF
.	TRBV5-6	.	TRBJ2-5	TGTGCCAGCAGCTTGTCGGGGGCAGGGGGGACCCAGTACTTC	CASSLSGAGGTQYF
.	TRBV2	.	TRBJ2-7	TGTGCCAGCAGGGAGGGGGGGTTATCCTACGAGCAGTACTTC	CASREGGLSYEQYF
TRBD2	TRBV15	.	TRBJ2-7	TGTGCCACCAGCGACGGACTAGCGGTTTCCTACGAGCAGTACTTC	CATSDGLAVSYEQYF
.	TRBV6-1	once	TRBJ1-4	TGTGCCAGCAGTGAAGCGAGGGCACAGACTAATGAAAAACTGTTTTTT	CASSEARAQTNEKLFF
.	TRBV11-2	.	TRBJ1-1	TGTGCCAGCAGCTCCTTGACAGACGCGAACCTGTATGCTGAAGCTTTCTTT	CASSSLTDANLYAEAFF
TRBD1	TRBV4-1	.	TRBJ1-1	TGCGCCAGCAGCCAAGACGGACAGGGACCGAACACTGAAGCTTTCTTT	CASSQDGQGPNTEAFF
.	TRBV6-5	.	TRBJ1-6	TGTGCCAGCAGAGGGGGCTCCTATAATTCACCCCTCCACTTT	CASRGGSYNSPLHF
.	TRBV30	.	TRBJ2-1	TGTGCCTCCTCGACGGGAATCTCCTACAATGAGCAGTTCTTC	CASSTGISYNEQFF
.	TRBV12-3/TRBV12-4	.	TRBJ1-1	TGTGCCAGCAGTTTATGGGCAAGGCAAGCTTTCTTT	CASSLWARQAFF
.	TRBV20-1	.	TRBJ1-3	TGCAGTGCTAGTTCCGATCGGGGGTCAAGAAACACCATATATTTT	CSASSDRGSRNTIYF
.	TRBV29-1	.	TRBJ1-1	TGCAGCGTTGAAGTAAATCAGGCAACTGAAGCTTTCTTT	CSVEVNQATEAFF
.	TRBV6-5	.	TRBJ1-2	TGTGCCAGCCGACAGCCCAACAGAGGCTACACCTTC	CASRQPNRGYTF
TRBD1	TRBV6-5	.	TRBJ1-4	TGTGCCAGTACACCCGGGACAGGGTTTTATGAAAAACTGTTTTTT	CASTPGTGFYEKLFF
TRBD1	TRBV27	.	TRBJ2-7	TGTGCCAGCAGGGACCCCGGGACAGGGACCTACGAGCAGTACTTC	CASRDPGTGTYEQYF
.	TRBV10-3	.	TRBJ2-3	TGTGCCATCAGTGATGGAGCGGCGAGCACAGATACGCAGTATTTT	CAISDGAASTDTQYF
.	TRBV21-1	.	TRBJ1-1	TGTGCCAGCACCATGGGGGGTACTGAAGCTTTCTTT	CASTMGGTEAFF
.	TRBV4-1	.	TRBJ1-1	TGCGCCAGCAGGAAACAGGGCACGAACACTGAAGCTTTCTTT	CASRKQGTNTEAFF
TRBD2	TRBV6-5	.	TRBJ2-1	TGTGCCAGCAGTTATATAGCTAGCGGTGAGGATGAGCAGTTCTTC	CASSYIASGEDEQFF
TRBD1	TRBV4-2	.	TRBJ1-3	TGTGCCAGCAGCCAAGATGACAGGGGGCTCTCTGGAAACACCATATATTTT	CASSQDDRGLSGNTIYF